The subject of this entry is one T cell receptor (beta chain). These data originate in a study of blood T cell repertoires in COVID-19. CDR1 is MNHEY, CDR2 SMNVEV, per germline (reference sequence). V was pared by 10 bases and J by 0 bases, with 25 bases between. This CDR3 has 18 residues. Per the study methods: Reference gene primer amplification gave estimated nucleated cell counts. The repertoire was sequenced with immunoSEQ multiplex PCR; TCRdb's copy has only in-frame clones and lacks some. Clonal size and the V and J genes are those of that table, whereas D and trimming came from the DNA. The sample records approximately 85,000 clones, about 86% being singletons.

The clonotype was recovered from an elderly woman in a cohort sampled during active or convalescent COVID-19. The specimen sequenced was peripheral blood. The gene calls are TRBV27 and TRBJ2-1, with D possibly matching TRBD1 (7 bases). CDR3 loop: CATGRTRGDSSSYNEQFF. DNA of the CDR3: TGTGCCACCGGTAGAACACGCGGGGACAGCAGCTCCTACAATGAGCAGTTCTTC.